These T cell receptor beta chains were read from a single sample in a study of CD8 T cells in Susac syndrome. Each CDR3 protein gets one entry after TCRdb re-called the immunoSEQ multiplex PCR reads with MiXCR. The sample contains some 150,000 distinct CDR3 sequences, 94% of which appear only once. The sequenced sample consisted of CD8+ T cells from PBMCs. These TCRs come from a human donor in good health. Both conserved end residues are part of each CDR3. The D gene is left open where the match is weak. Rows give clone size only sometimes, using once, few, many, or a class for an expanded clone.

d_call j_call v_call clone_size cdr3_nt cdr3_aa
. TRBJ2-7 TRBV13 . TGTGCCAGCAGCTCCCGGGACGGAGCCTACGAGCAGTACTTC CASSSRDGAYEQYF
. TRBJ2-5 TRBV4-3 once TGCGCCAGCAGCCAAGTTAAATGGCAGGGGGAGACCCAGTACTTC CASSQVKWQGETQYF
. TRBJ2-3 TRBV18 . TGTGCCAGCGCGCCGGATAACGGACGCACAGATACGCAGTATTTT CASAPDNGRTDTQYF
TRBD2 TRBJ2-3 TRBV2 . TGTGCCAGCAGTGAAGTGACTAGCGGCACAGATACGCAGTATTTT CASSEVTSGTDTQYF
. TRBJ2-1 TRBV5-4 once TGTGCCAGCAGCGTTAGCGGAGAGCAGTTCTTC CASSVSGEQFF
TRBD1 TRBJ2-1 TRBV7-2 . TGTGCCAGCAGCTTAGCGACAGGGAATGAGCAGTTCTTC CASSLATGNEQFF
. TRBJ2-7 TRBV27 . TGTGCCAGCGGTCTGAGCGGGCAACCCTACGAGCAGTACTTC CASGLSGQPYEQYF
TRBD2 TRBJ2-7 TRBV5-1 . TGCGCCAGCCGGGAGGGTTACGAGCAGTACTTC CASREGYEQYF
. TRBJ2-7 TRBV7-6 . TGTGCCAGCAGCTTTGGGGGGCCAGGCTACGAGCAGTACTTC CASSFGGPGYEQYF
. TRBJ1-2 TRBV7-8 . TGTGCCAGCAGCTTAGAATTCGGGGGAGGCTACACCTTC CASSLEFGGGYTF
. TRBJ2-3 TRBV29-1 . TGCAGCGTTGAAGTACAGGGAAGCGACACAGATACGCAGTATTTT CSVEVQGSDTDTQYF
. TRBJ2-5 TRBV11-2 . TGTGCCATGCAGGGTGACCAAGAGACCCAGTACTTC CAMQGDQETQYF
TRBD2 TRBJ2-5 TRBV7-2 . TGTGCCAGCAGCTTAGCTCGGACTAGCGCTAAAGAGACCCAGTACTTC CASSLARTSAKETQYF
. TRBJ1-2 TRBV2 . TGTGCCAGCCCCCGATACGATGGCTACACCTTC CASPRYDGYTF
TRBD2 TRBJ2-2 TRBV9 once TGTGCCAGCAGCGTAGACGGTAGCGGGAGTGGGGAGCTGTTTTTT CASSVDGSGSGELFF
TRBD1 TRBJ2-5 TRBV12-3/TRBV12-4 . TGTGCCAGCAGAGCGACAGGGCCGGAGACCCAGTACTTC CASRATGPETQYF
. TRBJ1-3 TRBV27 . TGTGCCAGCCCTAGCCGGGGACCACCTGGAAACACCATATATTTT CASPSRGPPGNTIYF
. TRBJ2-7 TRBV4-2 once TGTGCCAGCAGCCCGACGGCTAGCAGTTCCTACGAGCAGTACTTC CASSPTASSSYEQYF
. TRBJ1-2 TRBV10-3 . TGTGCCATCAGTGAGAAGTCTCATGGTGGGGGGTACGGCTACACCTTC CAISEKSHGGGYGYTF
. TRBJ2-7 TRBV4-3 . TGCGCCAGCAGCCAACGTACAGGAGCCGACTACGAGCAGTACTTC CASSQRTGADYEQYF
. TRBJ2-5 TRBV13 . TGTGCCAGCAGCTTGAGGGGACCACTCCAAGAGACCCAGTACTTC CASSLRGPLQETQYF
TRBD1 TRBJ2-7 TRBV7-9 once TGTGCCAGCAGCTCAGCCCTCAGGACAGGGGTCCACGAGCAGTACTTC CASSSALRTGVHEQYF
TRBD2 TRBJ2-7 TRBV27 . TGTGCCAGCAGGACCGGGGAGGGTTCGGACGAGCAGTACTTC CASRTGEGSDEQYF
. TRBJ2-1 TRBV6-5 . TGTGCCAGCAGTTACGAATGGTCCGGGGCGTATGAGCAGTTCTTC CASSYEWSGAYEQFF
TRBD2 TRBJ2-1 TRBV20-1 . TGCAGTGCTAGAGAAGAGCGGGGCTCCTACAATGAGCAGTTCTTC CSAREERGSYNEQFF
. TRBJ1-2 TRBV29-1 . TGCAGCGTGGCTGACGGCGGCTGGGGCTACACCTTC CSVADGGWGYTF
. TRBJ1-5 TRBV20-1 . TGCAGTGCTAGCAGCGCAGGACGATATAGCAATCAGCCCCAGCATTTT CSASSAGRYSNQPQHF
TRBD1 TRBJ2-7 TRBV19 . TGTGCCAGTAGTACATCCGGGACAGGGTTTGGGGAGCAGTACTTC CASSTSGTGFGEQYF
. TRBJ1-5 TRBV7-4 . TGTGCCAGCAGCCGTCCAGGGCCCCAGCATTTT CASSRPGPQHF
. TRBJ2-5 TRBV11-2 few TGTGCCAGCAGCTTAGGTTGGAGGGGGAAAGAGACCCAGTACTTC CASSLGWRGKETQYF
. TRBJ2-5 TRBV24-1 . TGTGCCACCAGTGATTTGGAGGCCAGGGCTGGGGAAGGAGGGTACTTC CATSDLEARAGEGGYF
. TRBJ2-7 TRBV2 . TGTGCCAGCAGTATGATACCCTACGAGCAGTACTTC CASSMIPYEQYF
. TRBJ2-7 TRBV28 . TGTGCCAGCAGTTCCCGTGGGGTGGGATATAGCTCGAACGAGCAGTACTTC CASSSRGVGYSSNEQYF